Sequencing of this TCR beta chain was carried out in a study of shared clonotypes between healthy human individuals. Study-level points and caveats: Shared clonotypes: about 5.3% naive CD4, under 4% naive CD8, 2.3% memory CD4, approximately 0.37% memory CD8. Limitation of the genetic and exposure-history diversity represented came from the few donors.

The table lists this clone with a few counts. Antigen: not known. Between the trimmed V and J ends, which lost 2 bases and 9 bases, there was a span of 7 bases. This CDR3 has 11 residues. Per the germline V gene, CDR1 is SEHNR and CDR2 is FQNEAQ (reference sequence). As handled by the study authors: Without quality scores, immunoSEQ junctional reads could not be filtered like full-length reads. Some clones are missing from TCRdb's copy, which holds only in-frame ones; the method was immunoSEQ multiplex PCR. The D gene and trimming were derived from the DNA, and the V and J assignments and clone size from that table. The repertoire holds 640,000 or so clones, about 78% seen once, with under 2% in the top ten.

This receptor was identified in a woman aged 25 to 39 in good health. The sample was memory CD4+ T cells sorted from blood. The subset is: CD45RA-negative fraction. The rearrangement uses TRBV7-9 and TRBJ1-1; D is unclear. CDR3 region: CASSLKEKAFF. CDR3 sequence (DNA): TGTGCCAGCAGCTTAAAGGAGAAAGCTTTCTTT. Full variable domain (remainder filled in from reference TRBV7-9 and TRBJ1-1): DTGVSQNPRHKITKRGQNVTFRCDPISEHNRLYWYRQTLGQGPEFLTYFQNEAQLEKSRLLSDRFSAERPKGSFSTLEIQRTEQGDSAMYLCASSLKEKAFFGQGTRLTVV.